The next 19 T cell receptor beta chains were all read from a single sample in a study of vaccination effects on CD4 cells after COVID-19. Profiled with immunoSEQ multiplex PCR; TCRdb holds only in-frame clones, not every one. The sample records tens of thousands of clones, roughly 72% being singletons. Antigen-specific CD4+ T cell clonotypes were called by their expansion after viral peptide-pool culture in ViraFEST. Culturing for 10 days preceded CD4+ T cell isolation. These TCRs' antigens remain unknown. Sequencing used CD4+ T cells from PBMCs cultured with HCoV-229E spike peptides, obtained before COVID-19 vaccination. All receptors derive from a human donor who received a COVID-19 vaccine.

This clone was observed a few times. The chain joins TRBV6-6 to TRBJ1-2; D unresolved. V lost 0 bases to trimming and J lost 2 bases, with 7 bases between them. Germline V gene lookup returns CDR1 MNHNY and CDR2 SVGAGI (reference sequence). The CDR3 sequence is 14 residues long. CDR3 in amino acids: CASSYSAGNYGYTF. The DNA for the CDR3 is TGTGCCAGCAGTTACTCGGCGGGAAACTATGGCTACACCTTC.

The chain has TRBV30 and TRBJ1-4, with D uncertain. The CDR3 totals 17 residues. Germline CDR1 GTSNPN, CDR2 SVGIG (reference sequence). V lost 1 base to trimming and J lost 5 bases, with 20 bases between them. This CDR3 is CAWSDRDTKSRNEKLFF. The CDR3 coding sequence is TGTGCCTGGAGTGACAGAGACACGAAGAGTAGAAATGAAAAACTGTTTTTT.

The chain joins TRBV24-1 to TRBJ2-5; TRBD2 matches at 13 bases. The CDR3 runs 16 residues. CDR1 and CDR2 from the germline V gene are KGHDR and SFDVKD. Losses at the gene ends were 3 bases for V and 4 bases for J; bases not matched to a gene: 4. The CDR3 nucleotides are TGTGCCACCAGTGATCTCGGGACTAGCGGGGTAGAGACCCAGTACTTC. Translation: CATSDLGTSGVETQYF.

This clone appeared a few times. The V and J genes are TRBV4-2 and TRBJ2-3; 8 nucleotides match TRBD2. J lost 2 bases, V lost 3 bases, and 4 bases had no gene match. The CDR3 totals 15 residues. Per the germline V gene, CDR1 is LGHNA and CDR2 is YNFKEQ. The DNA of the CDR3 is TGTGCCAGCAGCCACGGACTAGCTACCACAGATACGCAGTATTTT. Its protein is CASSHGLATTDTQYF.

This rearrangement joins TRBV6-5 to TRBJ2-4, with TRBD2 as a possible D gene (6 bases). This CDR3 region has 15 residues. The germline V and J ends were trimmed by 6 bases and 8 bases, with 20 bases remaining between them. CDR1 is MNHEY and CDR2 is SVGAGI in the germline V gene. This chain's CDR3 is CASSSLHNPGDIQYF. DNA for the CDR3: TGTGCCAGCAGCTCCTTACACAACCCGGGAGACATTCAGTACTTC.

This clone was seen more than once but under ten times. The CDR3, as DNA: TGTGCCAGCAGCCAAGGGCACGGAAGCAATTCACCCCTCCACTTT. Protein: CASSQGHGSNSPLHF. The chain has TRBV4-2 and TRBJ1-6; unclear D gene. The V gene's germline CDR1 is LGHNA and CDR2 YNFKEQ. This CDR3 has 15 amino acids. Between the trimmed V and J ends, which lost 1 base and 7 bases, there was a span of 11 bases.

The rearrangement joins TRBV7-9 to TRBJ1-2; D call uncertain. V dropped 5 bases and J dropped 0 bases, with 10 bases sitting between them. CDR3 size: 14 residues. The germline V gene encodes CDR1 SEHNR and CDR2 FQNEAQ (reference sequence). The CDR3 reads CASSRTGTNYGYTF. CDR3 coding DNA: TGTGCCAGCAGCAGGACTGGAACTAACTATGGCTACACCTTC. Together with reference TRBV7-9 and TRBJ1-2, the CDR3 gives the full variable domain: DTGVSQNPRHKITKRGQNVTFRCDPISEHNRLYWYRQTLGQGPEFLTYFQNEAQLEKSRLLSDRFSAERPKGSFSTLEIQRTEQGDSAMYLCASSRTGTNYGYTFGSGTRLTVV.

V and J are TRBV6-6 and TRBJ2-2, with 8 bases identical to TRBD1. J gave up 7 bases and V 4 bases, and 5 bases lay outside the gene matches. The length of the CDR3 is 14 residues. Germline V lookup: CDR1 MNHNY, CDR2 SVGAGI (reference sequence). The chain's CDR3 is CASSSDRGGGELFF. In DNA, the CDR3 is TGTGCCAGCAGTTCAGACAGGGGCGGCGGGGAGCTGTTTTTT.

V usage is TRBV20-1 and J usage is TRBJ2-5; TRBD1 is a possible D gene (6 bases). Trimming removed 3 bases from V and 3 bases from J, with 17 bases in between. CDR1 and CDR2 (germline): DFQATT, SNEGSKA (reference sequence). This CDR3 contains 15 residues. The chain's CDR3 is CSASGFDRKKETQYF. Here the CDR3 DNA reads TGCAGTGCTAGTGGATTTGACAGGAAAAAAGAGACCCAGTACTTC.

The gene calls are TRBV5-6 and TRBJ2-7; possible D gene TRBD1, 5 bases. The V gene's germline CDR1 is SGHDT and CDR2 YYEEEE. The CDR3 consists of 14 residues. Trimming pared 0 bases from V and 5 bases from J, leaving 12 bases between. The CDR3 DNA follows: TGTGCCAGCAGCTTGGAAGGGGCGGTGAACGAGCAGTACGTC. The encoded protein is CASSLEGAVNEQYV.

This sequence joins TRBV25-1 and TRBJ2-3; possibly TRBD1 for D (5 bases). Trimming took 0 bases from V and 4 from J, leaving 14 bases between them. The CDR3 is 16 residues long. Per the germline V gene, CDR1 is MGHDK and CDR2 is SYGVNS. CDR3 nucleotides: TGTGCCAGCAGTGAATACGGACACGGTGATGCAGATACGCAGTATTTT. This codes for CASSEYGHGDADTQYF. The full variable domain, its missing parts supplied by reference TRBV25-1 and TRBJ2-3, is EADIYQTPRYLVIGTGKKITLECSQTMGHDKMYWYQQDPGMELHLIHYSYGVNSTEKGDLSSESTVSRIRTEHFPLTLESARPSHTSQYLCASSEYGHGDADTQYFGPGTRLTVL.

The chain uses TRBV10-3 and TRBJ1-5; D remains unclear. Germline assignment: CDR1 ENHRY and CDR2 SYGVKD. This CDR3 has 14 residues. V was trimmed by 4 bases and J by 6 bases, leaving 13 bases between them. CDR3 region: CAISAGSEGQPQHF. Here the CDR3 DNA reads TGTGCCATCAGTGCTGGGTCCGAGGGTCAGCCCCAGCATTTT.

The chain employs TRBV21-1 and TRBJ1-1. TRBV21-1 is tagged as a pseudogene. The CDR3 totals 15 residues. CDR3: CASSKESTRNTEAFF. In DNA form, the CDR3 reads TGTGCCAGCAGCAAAGAATCAACGAGGAACACTGAAGCTTTCTTT.

The chain uses TRBV5-1 and TRBJ2-3, with unresolved D. This CDR3 comprises 15 residues. CDR1 and CDR2 (germline): SGHRS, YFSETQ. V was clipped by 0 bases and J by 6 bases, with 14 bases between them. CDR3 protein: CASSLVERQTDTQYF. CDR3 bases: TGCGCCAGCAGCTTGGTAGAGAGGCAAACTGATACGCAGTATTTT.

The chain recombines TRBV6-1 with TRBJ2-7; 7 positions agree with TRBD1. CDR1 is MNHNS and CDR2 is SASEGT in the germline V gene. Trimming removed 2 bases from V and 3 bases from J; junction bases left unmatched: 7. The CDR3 loop spans 15 amino acids. For the CDR3, the DNA is TGTGCCAGCAGTGAAAGTGGGACAGCAAGCTACGAGCAGTACGTC. It specifies CASSESGTASYEQYV.

The V call is TRBV5-1, the J call TRBJ2-7; 7 nucleotides agree with TRBD2. The germline V gene encodes CDR1 SGHRS and CDR2 YFSETQ. Trimming removed 3 bases from V and 0 bases from J; junction bases left unmatched: 18. CDR3 length: 19 amino acids. This CDR3 is CASSSGFGGGPNLSYEQYV. The CDR3 DNA reads as TGCGCCAGCAGCTCCGGATTTGGGGGGGGACCCAACCTCTCCTACGAGCAGTACGTC.

The CDR3, as DNA: TGTGCCAGCTCACCCGACAGGACCGGGGAGCTGTTTTTT. Protein sequence: CASSPDRTGELFF. This chain joins TRBV18 and TRBJ2-2; tentative D call: TRBD1 (6 bases). There are 13 residues in the CDR3. Germline V CDR1 and CDR2: KGHSH, LQKENI. V lost 3 bases and J 5 bases, leaving 7 bases between the germline ends.

The rearrangement links TRBV6-4 to TRBJ1-1, with D possibly matching TRBD1 (6 bases). Germline V lookup: CDR1 MRHNA, CDR2 SNTAGT. V was trimmed by 4 bases and J by 6 bases, leaving 18 bases between them. CDR3 length: 15 residues. The CDR3 DNA reads as TGTGCCAGCAGTGTACAGGGCCCCATAGAAGCTGAAGCTTTCTTT. Its protein product is CASSVQGPIEAEAFF.

The chain employs TRBV12-3 or TRBV12-4 and TRBJ1-5; D is possibly TRBD1 (5 bases). V lost 4 bases, J lost 4 bases, and 5 bases lay in between. This CDR3 has 12 residues. This CDR3 is CASSSGNQPQHF. The DNA for the CDR3 is TGTGCCAGCAGTTCAGGGAATCAGCCCCAGCATTTT.